The 27 T cell receptor beta chains below were found in one sample sequenced in a study of regulatory T cells in long-lasting Graves disease. Time point described: newly diagnosed GD, antithyroid drugs for less than 3 months. The TCR library was made from RNA extracted from PBMCs. CDR3 regions were amplified by Arm-PCR using iRepertoire HTBI primers to build TCR beta libraries. TCRdb re-analysed the multiplex PCR reads in MiXCR, keeping a single row per CDR3 protein. The table records 200,000 to 250,000 distinct CDR3 sequences, 20% to 25% of them present only once. The sample consisted of peripheral blood mononuclear cells (PBMCs), taken at new diagnosis, from a patient treated with antithyroid drugs. These receptors were obtained from a female donor with Graves disease.

This clonotype was recorded at least ten times. This chain uses TRBV20-1 with TRBJ1-5; TRBD1 agrees at 7 bases. Per germline, CDR1 DFQATT and CDR2 SNEGSKA (reference sequence). The trim removed 1 base at V and 7 bases at J, leaving 7 bases unmatched. There are 14 residues in the CDR3. The CDR3 sequence: CSARVGDRDQPQHF. CDR3 bases: TGCAGTGCTAGAGTGGGAGACAGGGACCAGCCCCAGCATTTT.

This clonotype was seen a handful of times. The rearrangement links TRBV19 to TRBJ2-5; TRBD1 agrees at 9 bases. Trimming cost V 6 bases and J 5 bases; bases outside gene matches: 10. Per germline, CDR1 LNHDA and CDR2 SQIVND (reference sequence). CDR3 length: 15 amino acids. The DNA of the CDR3 is TGTGCCAGTAGACAGGGACAGGGCGGAGGGGAGACCCAGTACTTC. As protein: CASRQGQGGGETQYF.

Concerning this clonotype itself: A much larger clone differs by one base, so this may be a read error. The V and J genes are TRBV6-2 or TRBV6-3 and TRBJ2-7; the match to TRBD1 covers 8 bases. Looked up from germline, CDR1 is MNHEY and CDR2 is SVGEGT. With V trimmed by 8 bases and J by 4 bases, 16 bases remained unmatched. The CDR3 has 16 amino acids. CDR3 in amino acids: CASPLSGQGMVYEQYF. CDR3 coding DNA: TGTGCCAGCCCACTTTCCGGACAGGGCATGGTATACGAGCAGTACTTC.

Comments on this clonotype: This likely reflects a read error, since a far larger clone is one base away. V and J are TRBV6-9 and TRBJ2-1; 7 bases map to TRBD2. This CDR3 spans 15 amino acids. CDR1 and CDR2 (germline): MNHGY, SVAAGI. The CDR3 spells CASSYSGGRLSEKFF. The CDR3 region has the DNA TGTGCCAGCAGTTACTCCGGGGGGAGATTGAGTGAGAAGTTCTTC.

This clonotype was counted ten times or more. The chain links TRBV7-9 to TRBJ2-2; 7 positions agree with TRBD1. V trimming: 3 bases; J trimming: 7 bases; junction bases outside the gene matches: 5. The CDR3 has 14 amino acids. CDR1 is SEHNR and CDR2 is FQNEAQ in the germline V gene (reference sequence). The CDR3 here is CASSLTGSGGELFF. As DNA, the CDR3 is TGTGCCAGCAGCTTGACAGGGTCGGGCGGGGAGCTGTTTTTT.

Note on this clonotype: Compared with germline, one end of the junction differs, possibly owing to a read error. The CDR3 protein is CASSREGGRTEASF. In nucleotides, the CDR3 is TGTGCCAGTAGCCGCGAAGGGGGGAGAACTGAAGCTTCCTTT. This chain uses TRBV19 with TRBJ1-1, with TRBD1 as a possible D gene (6 bases). This CDR3 is built from 14 residues. Germline assignment: CDR1 LNHDA and CDR2 SQIVND (reference sequence).

This clonotype appeared many times. The DNA of the CDR3 is TGTGCCAGCAGTTCCGGACAGGTGGGGATGAACACTGAAGCTTTCTTT. Amino acid sequence: CASSSGQVGMNTEAFF. This rearrangement joins TRBV6-5 to TRBJ1-1; TRBD1 agrees at 7 bases. V was clipped by 4 bases and J by 0 bases; unmatched bases: 8. The CDR3 length is 16 residues. In germline, CDR1 is MNHEY, CDR2 SVGAGI.

This clonotype appeared many times. The chain combines TRBV2 with TRBJ2-3; a weak D match, TRBD2 (6 bases). The CDR3 spans 14 residues. Germline loops: CDR1 SNHLY, CDR2 FYNNEI. Trimming cost V 8 bases and J 7 bases, with 19 bases left between them. For the CDR3, the DNA is TGTGCCAGCGCTAAAACGGAGGGCACCAATACGCAGTATTTT. Its translation: CASAKTEGTNTQYF. The full variable domain, with the rest looked up from reference TRBV2 and TRBJ2-3, is EPEVTQTPSHQVTQMGQEVILRCVPISNHLYFYWYRQILGQKVEFLVSFYNNEISEKSEIFDDQFSVERPDGSNFTLKIRSTKLEDSAMYFCASAKTEGTNTQYFGPGTRLTVL.

This clonotype has ten or more counts. The rearrangement uses TRBV19 and TRBJ2-3, with 10 bases that match TRBD1. J was trimmed by 4 bases and V by 6 bases; bases with no gene match: 10. Germline CDR1 is LNHDA and CDR2 is SQIVND (reference sequence). The CDR3 is 16 amino acids. CDR3 sequence (DNA): TGTGCCAGTAGGCGAACGACAGGGGGCGTCTCAGATACGCAGTATTTT. Amino acid sequence: CASRRTTGGVSDTQYF.

The chain is built from TRBV15 and TRBJ2-3, with no clear D. Germline V gene sequence: CDR1 LNHNV, CDR2 YYDKDF (reference sequence). The ends were cut back, 3 bases at V and 5 bases at J, with 9 bases in the middle. The CDR3 length is 13 residues. Here the CDR3 reads CATSSYNLDTQYF. The CDR3 DNA follows: TGTGCCACCAGCAGTTATAACTTAGATACGCAGTATTTT.

The table lists this clonotype with many counts. The chain links TRBV10-3 to TRBJ1-5; 9 nucleotides align to TRBD1. Germline CDR1 is ENHRY and CDR2 is SYGVKD. The CDR3 has 13 residues. J lost 7 bases, V lost 8 bases, and 6 bases had no gene match. The CDR3 reads CAIGDRDDQPQHF. CDR3 nucleotide sequence: TGTGCCATCGGGGACAGGGACGACCAGCCCCAGCATTTT.

This clonotype was recorded once. This sequence joins TRBV4-3 and TRBJ1-1; D unclear. Trimming pared 4 bases from V and 1 base from J, leaving 13 bases between. Germline lookup yields CDR1 LGHNA and CDR2 YSLEER. This CDR3 region has 15 residues. DNA for the CDR3: TGCGCCAGCAGCCTTACAGTGAGTCCGAACACTGAAGCTTTCTTT. Protein: CASSLTVSPNTEAFF.

A note on this clonotype: This may come from a read error, since a much larger clone is one base off. The V gene is TRBV5-4, the J gene TRBJ2-7, with TRBD2 matching over 12 bases. Germline loops: CDR1 SGHNT, CDR2 YYREEE (reference sequence). Unmatched junction bases numbered 8, after V lost 3 bases and J lost 7 bases. This CDR3 contains 15 residues. CDR3 in DNA: TGTGCCAGCAGCTCGACTAGCGGGAGCTACAATGAGCAGTACTTC. Its protein is CASSSTSGSYNEQYF.

The V gene is TRBV7-3, the J gene TRBJ2-5; 9 bases fit TRBD1. J gave up 5 bases and V 1 base, and 5 bases lay outside the gene matches. Per the germline V gene, CDR1 is SGHTA and CDR2 is FQGTGA. The CDR3 loop spans 15 amino acids. The CDR3 nucleotides are TGTGCCAGCAGCTTAATGGGGACAGGGCACGAGACCCAGTACTTC. Its protein product is CASSLMGTGHETQYF.

Many counts were recorded for this clonotype. V and J are TRBV6-5 and TRBJ1-2; D gene uncertain. The CDR3 spans 11 residues. Germline loops: CDR1 MNHEY, CDR2 SVGAGI. With 2 bases removed from V and 6 bases from J, the gap between germline ends came to 4 bases. The CDR3 DNA sequence: TGTGCCAGCAGTTACCCGGATGGCTACACCTTC. This translates into CASSYPDGYTF.

The chain recombines TRBV18 with TRBJ1-4; D is unresolved. CDR1 and CDR2 from the germline V gene are KGHSH and LQKENI. Trimming removed 0 bases at V and 3 bases at J, with 8 bases between. This CDR3 is 15 amino acids long. The CDR3 coding sequence is TGTGCCAGCTCACCACCCTCACGGCCTAATGAAAAACTGTTTTTT. Its protein product is CASSPPSRPNEKLFF.

This clonotype came up once. A far larger clone lies a single base away; this is likely a read error. The CDR3 does not close with the conserved phenylalanine or tryptophan, likely indicating a read error. The chain joins TRBV7-6 to TRBJ2-3; D is uncertain. CDR1 and CDR2 from the germline V gene are SGHVS and FNYEAQ. The CDR3 contains 13 residues. V lost 1 base to trimming and J lost 3 bases, with 5 bases between them. CDR3 sequence (DNA): TGTGCCAGCAGCTTAGTACAGACAGATACGCAGTATTCT. It is translated as CASSLVQTDTQYS.

CDR3 DNA: TGTGCCAGCAGCTTAGTTAGGCTAGCGGGCACCACAGATACGCAGTATTTT. Translated, it gives CASSLVRLAGTTDTQYF. The genes are TRBV11-3 and TRBJ2-3; 8 bases map to TRBD2. V lost 1 base, J lost 2 bases, and 8 bases stayed unmatched. Germline V gene data show CDR1 as SGHNT and CDR2 as YENEEA. There are 17 residues in the CDR3.

This clonotype occurred many times. The chain couples TRBV19 to TRBJ1-5, with 7 positions matching TRBD1. The CDR3 length is 16 residues. The trim removed 5 bases at V and 0 bases at J, leaving 7 bases unmatched. The V gene's germline CDR1 is LNHDA and CDR2 SQIVND (reference sequence). The CDR3 DNA is TGTGCCAGTAGTCAGGGGGAATCGTATAGCAATCAGCCCCAGCATTTT. Protein sequence: CASSQGESYSNQPQHF. Filled out from reference TRBV19 and TRBJ1-5, the complete variable domain reads DGGITQSPKYLFRKEGQNVTLSCEQNLNHDAMYWYRQDPGQGLRLIYYSQIVNDFQKGDIAEGYSVSREKKESFPLTVTSAQKNPTAFYLCASSQGESYSNQPQHFGDGTRLSIL.

This chain uses TRBV20-1 with TRBJ2-1; 12 bases are shared with TRBD1. CDR1 and CDR2 (germline): DFQATT, SNEGSKA (reference sequence). Unmatched junction bases numbered 9, after V lost 6 bases and J lost 3 bases. The CDR3 covers 16 residues. The CDR3 spells CSAEPGTGGSYNEQFF. In nucleotides, the CDR3 is TGCAGTGCGGAACCCGGGACAGGGGGCAGCTACAATGAGCAGTTCTTC.

This clonotype appeared many times. J is TRBJ2-5 and V is TRBV27; D possibly corresponds to TRBD1 (5 bases). The CDR3 covers 14 residues. Germline-derived CDR1 and CDR2 are MNHEY and SMNVEV (reference sequence). V shed 0 bases and J shed 4 bases, with 9 bases lying between them. Here the CDR3 DNA reads TGTGCCAGCAGTTTATCGGCTAGGGGAGAGACCCAGTACTTC. Amino acids: CASSLSARGETQYF.

This clonotype has at least ten counts. Relative to the germline gene, one junction end is altered; a read error may explain this. The chain couples TRBV7-2 to TRBJ1-1, with D unresolved. Germline V CDR1 and CDR2: SGHTA, FQGNSA. CDR3 length: 13 amino acids. CDR3 coding DNA: TGCGCCAGCAGCCAAGATAGAAACACTGAAGCTTTCTTT. Its protein is CASSQDRNTEAFF.

In its sample, this clonotype was seen a few times. The chain carries TRBV5-1 and TRBJ2-3; 8 bases are a match to TRBD2. The CDR3 covers 15 residues. CDR1 and CDR2 from the germline V gene are SGHRS and YFSETQ. The V segment lost 2 bases and the J segment 6 bases; nucleotides outside the gene matches: 8. The CDR3 coding sequence is TGCGCCAGCAGCTTAGAGGCGGGAGGAGGGGATACGCAGTATTTT. Encoded protein: CASSLEAGGGDTQYF.

The table lists this clonotype with many counts. The chain joins TRBV20-1 to TRBJ2-7, with 14 bases that match TRBD2. Per the germline V gene, CDR1 is DFQATT and CDR2 is SNEGSKA (reference sequence). The V segment lost 3 bases and the J segment 4 bases; nucleotides outside the gene matches: 11. The CDR3 has 17 residues. The CDR3 nucleotides are TGCAGTGCTAGGACTAGCGGGAGGGCAATCATCGGATACGAGCAGTACTTC. This translates into CSARTSGRAIIGYEQYF.

This clonotype was seen ten or more times. CDR3 sequence reads: CASSLALAGVSEQYF. CDR3 DNA: TGTGCCAGCAGCTTAGCCCTTGCGGGAGTCTCCGAGCAGTACTTC. The V call is TRBV7-8, the J call TRBJ2-7; 7 bases are a match to TRBD2. The germline gives CDR1 SGHVS, CDR2 FQNEAQ. The CDR3 runs to 15 residues. Trimming removed 0 bases from V and 6 bases from J; junction bases left unmatched: 8.

The table lists this clonotype with many counts. This rearrangement joins TRBV5-5 to TRBJ1-1; D remains ambiguous. Per the germline V gene, CDR1 is SGHKS and CDR2 is YYEKEE (reference sequence). Trimming removed 5 bases at V and 1 base at J, with 15 bases between. The CDR3 has 15 residues. The CDR3 nucleotides are TGTGCCAGCAGTTATCCCCCCCAGCAGAACACTGAAGCTTTCTTT. The encoded protein is CASSYPPQQNTEAFF.

This clonotype appeared many times. This chain connects TRBV18 to TRBJ1-5, with TRBD1 matching over 12 bases. The length of the CDR3 is 16 residues. Trimming removed 3 bases from V and 7 bases from J; junction bases left unmatched: 7. Germline V gene sequence: CDR1 KGHSH, CDR2 LQKENI. The CDR3 DNA reads TGTGCCAGCTCACCCCCGGGACAGGGGGCAAACCAGCCCCAGCATTTT. It encodes CASSPPGQGANQPQHF. The entire variable domain, with the rest obtained from reference TRBV18 and TRBJ1-5, is as follows: NAGVMQNPRHLVRRRGQEARLRCSPMKGHSHVYWYRQLPEEGLKFMVYLQKENIIDESGMPKERFSAEFPKEGPSILRIQQVVRGDSAAYFCASSPPGQGANQPQHFGDGTRLSIL.